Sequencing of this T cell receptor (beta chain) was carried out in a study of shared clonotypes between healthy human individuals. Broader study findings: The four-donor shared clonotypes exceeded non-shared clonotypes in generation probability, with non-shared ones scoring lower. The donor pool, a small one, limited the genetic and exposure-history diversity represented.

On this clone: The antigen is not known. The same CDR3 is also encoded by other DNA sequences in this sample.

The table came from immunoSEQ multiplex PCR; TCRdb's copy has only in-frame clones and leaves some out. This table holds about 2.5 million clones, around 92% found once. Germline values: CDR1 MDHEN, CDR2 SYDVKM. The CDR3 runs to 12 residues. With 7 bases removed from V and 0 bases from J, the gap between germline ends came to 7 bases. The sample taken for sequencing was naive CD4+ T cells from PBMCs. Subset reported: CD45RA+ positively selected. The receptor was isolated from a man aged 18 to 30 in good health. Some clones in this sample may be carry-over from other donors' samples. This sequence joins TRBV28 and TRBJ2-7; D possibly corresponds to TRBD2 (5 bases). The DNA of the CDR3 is TGTGCCAGCACCCGGGGCTCCTACGAGCAGTACTTC. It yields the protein CASTRGSYEQYF.